Each of the 8 T cell receptor beta chains below was sequenced from the same sample in a study of low-dose radiotherapy and immunotherapy resistance in tumors. As to time point: after trial treatment. Regarding treatment: LDRT plus nivolumab, ipilimumab, low-dose cyclophosphamide and aspirin (RACIN trial). Priming of first-strand cDNA relied on TRAV- and TRBV-specific primers (covering alpha and beta chains). A roughly 19-cycle PCR with a constant-region primer and V-primer adapter amplified TCRs. TCRdb reprocessed the reads with MiXCR, giving one entry per CDR3 protein. The sample records roughly 56,000 distinct CDR3 sequences, 20% to 25% being singletons. This specimen consisted of PBMCs, obtained after low-dose radiotherapy plus immunotherapy. These receptors were obtained from a male donor with prostate cancer.

The table lists this clonotype with many counts. The chain uses TRBV30 and TRBJ1-5; 10 nucleotides align to TRBD1. CDR1 is GTSNPN, CDR2 SVGIG, per germline (reference sequence). The CDR3 runs to 13 residues. J was trimmed by 13 bases and V by 5 bases; bases with no gene match: 11. The DNA for the CDR3 is TGTGCCTGGGCACCGGGACAGGGGTTGGGGCAGCATTTT. This sequence encodes CAWAPGQGLGQHF. The complete variable domain, with remaining parts taken from reference TRBV30 and TRBJ1-5, reads SQTIHQWPATLVQPVGSPLSLECTVEGTSNPNLYWYRQAAGRGLQLLFYSVGIGQISSEVPQNLSASRPQDRQFILSSKKLLLSDSGFYLCAWAPGQGLGQHFGDGTRLSIL.

This clonotype was detected ten times or more. This chain links TRBV11-3 with TRBJ2-2; the D is unclear. The CDR3 contains 12 residues. Trimming pared 6 bases from V and 5 bases from J, leaving 7 bases between. Germline V lookup: CDR1 SGHNT, CDR2 YENEEA. The CDR3 coding sequence is TGTGCCAGCAGTTTACGGACCGGGGAGCTGTTTTTT. Amino acids: CASSLRTGELFF.

This clonotype showed up many times. V and J are TRBV18 and TRBJ2-5; D unclear. Germline loops: CDR1 KGHSH, CDR2 LQKENI. CDR3 length: 17 residues. The V and J ends lost 2 bases and 2 bases respectively, with 18 bases between them. The CDR3 sequence is CASSPSGTPLLQETQYF. In nucleotides, the CDR3 is TGTGCCAGCTCACCATCGGGCACCCCGCTACTTCAAGAGACCCAGTACTTC.

CDR3 region: CASSSGQFDTEAFF. DNA for the CDR3: TGTGCCAGCAGTTCCGGACAGTTTGACACTGAAGCTTTCTTT. The V gene is TRBV28, the J gene TRBJ1-1; possibly TRBD1 for D (6 bases). Trimming removed 4 bases from V and 3 bases from J, with 12 bases in between. The CDR3 is 14 amino acids. Per the germline V gene, CDR1 is MDHEN and CDR2 is SYDVKM.

This clonotype was counted ten times or more. The rearrangement uses TRBV12-3 or TRBV12-4 and TRBJ2-2; no definite D call. This CDR3 contains 12 residues. Trimming removed 3 bases from V and 6 bases from J, with 5 bases in between. The CDR3 here is CASSLSAGELFF. CDR3 sequence (DNA): TGTGCCAGCAGTTTGAGTGCCGGGGAGCTGTTTTTT.

As to this clonotype: Sequence at one end of the junction differs from germline and may be a read error. V gene TRBV6-1 combines with J gene TRBJ1-5, with D possibly TRBD1 on 5 matching bases. CDR3 size: 14 residues. The germline V gene has CDR1 MNHNS and CDR2 SASEGT. CDR3 sequence (DNA): TGTGACAGCAATGAAGTCGACAGTAGTCAGCCCCAGCATTTT. Amino acids: CDSNEVDSSQPQHF.

This chain links TRBV10-2 with TRBJ2-2; no firm D call. Germline assignment: CDR1 WSHSY and CDR2 SAAADI. Trimming pared 7 bases from V and 1 base from J, leaving 10 bases between. The CDR3 length is 14 residues. In nucleotides, the CDR3 is TGCGCCAGCATTCGGTGGGAGAACACCGGGGAGCTGTTTTTT. Protein product: CASIRWENTGELFF.

This clonotype has ten or more counts. This chain uses TRBV20-1 with TRBJ2-3; a possible D gene is TRBD1 (6 bases). Germline CDR1 is DFQATT and CDR2 is SNEGSKA (reference sequence). V gave up 5 bases and J gave up 3 bases, with 21 bases separating them. The CDR3 contains 16 residues. CDR3 loop: CSACNRVKVSTDTQYF. DNA of the CDR3: TGCAGTGCTTGCAACAGGGTAAAAGTTTCTACAGATACGCAGTATTTT.